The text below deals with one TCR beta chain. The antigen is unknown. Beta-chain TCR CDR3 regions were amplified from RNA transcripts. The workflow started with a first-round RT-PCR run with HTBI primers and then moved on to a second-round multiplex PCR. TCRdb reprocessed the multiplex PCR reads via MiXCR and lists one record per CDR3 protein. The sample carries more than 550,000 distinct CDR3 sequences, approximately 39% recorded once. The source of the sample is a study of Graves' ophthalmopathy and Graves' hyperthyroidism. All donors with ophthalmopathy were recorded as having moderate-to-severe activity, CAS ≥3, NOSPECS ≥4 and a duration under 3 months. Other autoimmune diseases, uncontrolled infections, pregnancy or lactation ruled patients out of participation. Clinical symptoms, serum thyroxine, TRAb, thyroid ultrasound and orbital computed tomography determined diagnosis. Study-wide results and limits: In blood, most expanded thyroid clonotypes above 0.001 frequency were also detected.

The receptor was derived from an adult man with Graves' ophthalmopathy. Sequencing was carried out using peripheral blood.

CDR3 nucleotides: TGTGCCAGCAGCTCCGCAGGGGCCGCTCCCACAGATACGCAGTATTTT. The encoded protein is CASSSAGAAPTDTQYF. The V call is TRBV7-8, the J call TRBJ2-3, with D perhaps matching TRBD1 (6 bases). Germline loops: CDR1 SGHVS, CDR2 FQNEAQ. CDR3 length: 16 residues. Trimming shortened V by 4 bases and J by 2 bases, and 16 bases separated the two germline ends.